This TCR beta chain was retrieved from a study of identifying expanded T cells in peripheral blood. Data came from immunoSEQ multiplex PCR; TCRdb stores just in-frame clones and leaves some out. This sample carries 81,000 or so clones, about four fifths of them seen once, and the ten largest clones take less than 20%. Collection occurred without any documented infections or immune events in donors. The ends were cut back, 5 bases at V and 3 bases at J, with 20 bases in the middle. CDR1 and CDR2 (germline): MDHEN, SYDVKM. CDR3 length equals 16 residues. Findings and caveats of the study: Over two and four weeks, about 15 and 18 clones changed, versus 1.2 between replicates.

As for this clone: No antigen is known for it.

This TCR was sampled from a person aged 18 to 70 in good health. This rearrangement joins TRBV28 to TRBJ2-7; TRBD2 might be the D (5 bases). The sample was blood. The CDR3 loop is CASSLTSGNIFYEQYF. The CDR3 DNA reads as TGTGCCAGCAGTCTAACTAGTGGTAATATTTTCTACGAGCAGTACTTC.